Listed below are T cell receptor beta chains from one sample, sequenced in a study of shared clonotypes between healthy human individuals. Only in-frame clones appear in the TCRdb table, and some are missing; sequencing was by immunoSEQ multiplex PCR. The sample records about 2,500,000 clones, around nine tenths being singletons. The source material was naive CD4+ T cells sorted from blood. These receptors were taken from a man aged 18-30 years in good health. Each CDR3 is given with its conserved first and last residue. A D gene is named only where the DNA matches it firmly. Clone size is stated in some rows and not others, as once, few, many or a class when expanded.

V: TRBV28
D: TRBD1
J: TRBJ2-3
size: NA
CDR3: CASSPGDREDTQYF
DNA: TGTGCCAGCAGTCCCGGGGACAGGGAGGATACGCAGTATTTT

V: TRBV5-5
D: TRBD2
J: TRBJ2-3
size: once
CDR3: CASSGGTSGYTDTQYF
DNA: TGTGCCAGCAGCGGGGGGACTAGCGGGTACACAGATACGCAGTATTTT

V: TRBV5-1
D: NA
J: TRBJ2-7
size: NA
CDR3: CASSLAPGSYEQYF
DNA: TGCGCCAGCAGCTTGGCCCCAGGCTCCTACGAGCAGTACTTC

V: TRBV5-1
D: TRBD1
J: TRBJ1-2
size: few
CDR3: CASSPDRERSYGYTF
DNA: TGCGCCAGCAGCCCTGACAGGGAGAGGTCGTATGGCTACACCTTC

V: TRBV5-5
D: TRBD1
J: TRBJ1-2
size: NA
CDR3: CASSLTRGNYGYTF
DNA: TGTGCCAGCAGCTTGACCAGGGGGAACTATGGCTACACCTTC

V: TRBV23-1
D: TRBD1
J: TRBJ1-2
size: once
CDR3: CASSQSDREVYYGYTF
DNA: TGCGCCAGCAGTCAATCCGACAGGGAAGTTTACTATGGCTACACCTTC

V: TRBV19
D: NA
J: TRBJ1-1
size: few
CDR3: CASSIVGAITEAFF
DNA: TGTGCCAGTAGTATAGTTGGGGCGATCACTGAAGCTTTCTTT

V: TRBV13
D: TRBD2
J: TRBJ2-1
size: NA
CDR3: CASSLGRKRGLEVEQFF
DNA: TGTGCCAGCAGCTTAGGCCGGAAGCGGGGGCTCGAAGTGGAGCAGTTCTTC

V: TRBV5-4
D: TRBD2
J: TRBJ2-3
size: once
CDR3: CASSLDRATSGDTQYF
DNA: TGTGCCAGCAGCTTGGATAGGGCGACTAGCGGCGATACGCAGTATTTT

V: TRBV7-7
D: NA
J: TRBJ2-2
size: NA
CDR3: CASSPSPAGELFF
DNA: TGTGCTAGCAGCCCCTCTCCAGCCGGGGAGCTGTTTTTT

V: TRBV20-1
D: NA
J: TRBJ2-1
size: NA
CDR3: CSASFESEQFF
DNA: TGCAGTGCTAGTTTCGAAAGTGAGCAGTTCTTC

V: TRBV7-3
D: TRBD1
J: TRBJ2-5
size: NA
CDR3: CASSWTGGSGETQYF
DNA: TGTGCCAGCAGCTGGACAGGGGGCAGCGGCGAGACCCAGTACTTC

V: TRBV29-1
D: NA
J: TRBJ1-1
size: NA
CDR3: CGGRGPPNTEAFF
DNA: TGCGGTGGCAGGGGACCCCCGAACACTGAAGCTTTCTTT

V: TRBV11-2
D: NA
J: TRBJ2-3
size: NA
CDR3: CASSLDGVGTDTQYF
DNA: TGTGCCAGCAGCTTAGACGGGGTGGGAACAGATACGCAGTATTTT

V: TRBV19
D: NA
J: TRBJ2-1
size: NA
CDR3: CASSMTGHQRAYNEQFF
DNA: TGTGCCAGTAGTATGACCGGGCATCAGAGGGCCTACAATGAGCAGTTCTTC

V: TRBV28
D: NA
J: TRBJ1-4
size: NA
CDR3: CAGSGGAGNEKLFF
DNA: TGTGCCGGGTCTGGGGGCGCTGGTAATGAAAAACTGTTTTTT

V: TRBV10-2
D: NA
J: TRBJ2-2
size: NA
CDR3: CASSVPPGELFF
DNA: TGCGCCAGCAGTGTCCCCCCCGGGGAGCTGTTTTTT

V: TRBV5-6
D: TRBD1
J: TRBJ1-3
size: NA
CDR3: CASSPTFGQGSGNTIYF
DNA: TGTGCCAGCAGCCCGACGTTCGGACAGGGGAGTGGAAACACCATATATTTT

V: TRBV5-6
D: TRBD1
J: TRBJ1-4
size: few
CDR3: CASSPGQGKLFF
DNA: TGTGCCAGCAGCCCCGGACAGGGAAAACTGTTTTTT

V: TRBV5-1
D: TRBD1
J: TRBJ1-5
size: NA
CDR3: CASSPDRGNQPQHF
DNA: TGCGCCAGCAGCCCCGACAGGGGAAATCAGCCCCAGCATTTT

V: TRBV2
D: TRBD2
J: TRBJ2-1
size: NA
CDR3: CASSGTSGLNEQFF
DNA: TGTGCCAGCAGTGGGACTAGCGGGCTAAATGAGCAGTTCTTC

V: TRBV7-9
D: NA
J: TRBJ1-1
size: once
CDR3: CASSLHPLRNMNTEAFF
DNA: TGTGCCAGCAGCCTGCATCCTTTGCGAAACATGAACACTGAAGCTTTCTTT

V: TRBV27
D: NA
J: TRBJ1-2
size: once
CDR3: CASSSYPGDYGYTF
DNA: TGTGCCAGCAGTTCTTATCCAGGGGACTATGGCTACACCTTC

V: TRBV27
D: NA
J: TRBJ1-4
size: NA
CDR3: CASSPTGWEEKLFF
DNA: TGTGCCAGCAGCCCCACGGGGTGGGAAGAAAAACTGTTTTTT

V: TRBV9
D: TRBD2
J: TRBJ2-1
size: NA
CDR3: CASSSSGENNEQFF
DNA: TGTGCCAGCAGCTCTAGCGGGGAGAACAATGAGCAGTTCTTC

V: TRBV30
D: TRBD2
J: TRBJ2-1
size: NA
CDR3: CAWSELAGSYNEQFF
DNA: TGTGCCTGGAGTGAACTAGCGGGAAGTTACAATGAGCAGTTCTTC

V: TRBV7-9
D: NA
J: TRBJ1-2
size: NA
CDR3: CASSPAPGRRGVSNYGYTF
DNA: TGTGCCAGCAGCCCCGCACCAGGGAGGAGGGGGGTCTCTAACTATGGCTACACCTTC

V: TRBV27
D: NA
J: TRBJ1-2
size: NA
CDR3: CASSLKGRDYGYTF
DNA: TGTGCCAGCAGTTTAAAAGGGAGGGACTATGGCTACACCTTC

V: TRBV7-8
D: NA
J: TRBJ1-2
size: NA
CDR3: CASSLATVAYGYTF
DNA: TGTGCCAGCAGCTTAGCGACAGTCGCCTATGGCTACACCTTC

V: TRBV6-1
D: NA
J: TRBJ2-4
size: NA
CDR3: CASGATVKNIQYF
DNA: TGTGCCAGCGGGGCGACGGTTAAAAACATTCAGTACTTC

V: TRBV27
D: NA
J: TRBJ2-3
size: NA
CDR3: CASSLIRPSTDTQYF
DNA: TGTGCCAGCAGCCTAATTCGACCGAGCACAGATACGCAGTATTTT

V: TRBV4-1
D: NA
J: TRBJ2-3
size: NA
CDR3: CASSQGRKTPGTDTQYF
DNA: TGCGCCAGCAGCCAGGGGCGGAAGACGCCCGGCACAGATACGCAGTATTTT

V: TRBV30
D: NA
J: TRBJ2-7
size: NA
CDR3: CAWSRQGTYEQYF
DNA: TGTGCCTGGAGTCGGCAGGGGACCTACGAGCAGTACTTC